A single sample gave rise to the 12 T cell receptor beta chains below, sequenced in a study of beta chain features in type 1 diabetes. Investigators reverse transcribed all isolated RNA, so they sequenced expressed TCRB transcripts. The assay was immunoSEQ multiplex PCR, and TCRdb's table has in-frame clones only and misses some. This sample yields 200,000 to 250,000 clones, of which 9.5% to 13% are seen a single time; 1% to 1.5% belongs to the top ten. The sequencing sample was made of central memory CD4+ T cells from blood. The receptor set was obtained from a man between 18 and 29 years old in good health.

This clone was counted between two and nine times. The genes are TRBV30 and TRBJ2-3, with a possible D match to TRBD2 (6 bases). This CDR3 spans 13 amino acids. The V end was cut by 6 bases, the J end by 4 bases, with 14 bases between. Germline lookup yields CDR1 GTSNPN and CDR2 SVGIG (reference sequence). CDR3 DNA sequence: TGTGCCTGCCAGGAGGGAGACGCAGATACGCAGTATTTT. It is translated as CACQEGDADTQYF.

The chain links TRBV6-6 to TRBJ2-3; unclear D gene. Germline values: CDR1 MNHNY, CDR2 SVGAGI (reference sequence). This CDR3 region has 13 residues. V lost 7 bases and J lost 4, with 12 bases in between. For the CDR3, the DNA is TGTGCCAGCACCCCCGGCGATCCAGATACGCAGTATTTT. Protein product: CASTPGDPDTQYF.

This clone was seen a handful of times. This sequence joins TRBV28 and TRBJ1-1; the match to TRBD1 covers 8 bases. The CDR3 covers 13 residues. V shed 8 bases and J 5 bases; nucleotides not matched to a gene: 7. From germline, CDR1 is MDHEN and CDR2 SYDVKM. CDR3 in amino acids: CASLRGRRTEAFF. CDR3 nucleotide sequence: TGTGCCAGCCTCAGGGGGCGGCGTACTGAAGCTTTCTTT.

The chain joins TRBV27 to TRBJ1-4, with D maybe TRBD1 (5 bases). Germline-derived CDR1 and CDR2 are MNHEY and SMNVEV (reference sequence). Trimming left V 6 bases short and J 5 bases short, with 10 bases between. This CDR3 spans 13 amino acids. The CDR3 loop is CASSRDRNEKLFF. Here the CDR3 DNA reads TGTGCCAGCAGCAGGGACCGGAATGAAAAACTGTTTTTT.

This clone was seen a handful of times. The chain has TRBV18 and TRBJ2-1; TRBD1 or TRBD2 may be the D gene (7 bases each). Germline V CDR1 and CDR2: KGHSH, LQKENI. The CDR3 runs 16 residues. With 2 bases removed from V and 0 bases from J, the gap between germline ends came to 11 bases. The CDR3 nucleotides are TGTGCCAGCTCACCATCCAGGGGGGGCTCCTACAATGAGCAGTTCTTC. This codes for CASSPSRGGSYNEQFF.

Points on this clone: One junction end disagrees with the germline gene, perhaps due to a read error. The chain has TRBV7-2 and TRBJ2-3, with 13 bases lining up with TRBD2. This CDR3 spans 18 amino acids. Germline CDR1 and CDR2: SGHTA and FQGNSA. The CDR3, as DNA: TGTGCCTGCAGCTTAGGACTAGCGGGAGAGAGCGGCACAGATACGCAGTATTTT. This gives the protein CACSLGLAGESGTDTQYF.

This clone has only a few counts. Other DNA sequences from this sample encode an identical CDR3 as well. The V and J genes are TRBV7-9 and TRBJ1-1, with no clear D. V shed 3 bases and J shed 0 bases, with 5 bases lying between them. CDR3 length: 13 amino acids. CDR1 and CDR2 (germline): SEHNR, FQNEAQ (reference sequence). CDR3 sequence: CASSFDMNTEAFF. DNA for the CDR3: TGTGCCAGCAGCTTTGATATGAACACTGAAGCTTTCTTT.

Turning to this clone: A far larger clone is a single base away, which makes a read error likely. This chain joins TRBV7-9 and TRBJ2-2; TRBD2 aligns across 12 bases. The CDR3 is 15 amino acids. Germline V gene data show CDR1 as SEHNR and CDR2 as FQNEAQ (reference sequence). This CDR3 reads CAISIGLAGTGELFF. The DNA of the CDR3 is TGTGCCATCAGCATCGGACTAGCGGGGACCGGGGAGCTGTTTTTT.

Here the CDR3 DNA reads TGTGCCAGCAGCTTTACCCTAACAATCTACGAGCAGTACTTC. Amino acids: CASSFTLTIYEQYF. The chain links TRBV7-2 to TRBJ2-7, with D unresolved. The germline V gene encodes CDR1 SGHTA and CDR2 FQGNSA. CDR3 length: 14 residues. The germline V and J ends were trimmed by 3 bases and 3 bases, with 12 bases remaining between them. The full variable domain, with the rest looked up from reference TRBV7-2 and TRBJ2-7, is GAGVSQSPSNKVTEKGKDVELRCDPISGHTALYWYRQSLGQGLEFLIYFQGNSAPDKSGLPSDRFSAERTGGSVSTLTIQRTQQEDSAVYLCASSFTLTIYEQYFGPGTRLTVT.

The chain combines TRBV2 with TRBJ2-3; D could derive from TRBD1 or TRBD2 (5 bases each). The CDR3 is made up of 13 amino acids. Germline CDR1 reads SNHLY; CDR2 reads FYNNEI. Trimming left V 4 bases short and J 7 bases short, with 12 bases between. The CDR3 coding sequence is TGTGCCAGCAGTGGGGGGTTCGGGAATACGCAGTATTTT. It is translated as CASSGGFGNTQYF.

The chain uses TRBV29-1 and TRBJ1-2; a possible D gene is TRBD1 (5 bases). The V end lost 1 base, the J end lost 6 bases, and 9 bases lay between the germline ends. Germline V gives CDR1 SQVTM, CDR2 ANQGSEA. The CDR3 length is 12 residues. Here the CDR3 DNA reads TGCAGCGTTGAAGGTCCGGGGCATGGCTACACCTTC. Translated: CSVEGPGHGYTF. The entire variable domain, with the rest obtained from reference TRBV29-1 and TRBJ1-2, is as follows: SAVISQKPSRDICQRGTSLTIQCQVDSQVTMMFWYRQQPGQSLTLIATANQGSEATYESGFVIDKFPISRPNLTFSTLTVSNMSPEDSSIYLCSVEGPGHGYTFGSGTRLTVV.

The rearrangement uses TRBV7-2 and TRBJ2-5; D possibly corresponds to TRBD1 (6 bases). CDR3 length equals 14 residues. Germline CDR1 is SGHTA and CDR2 is FQGNSA. V was pared by 1 base and J by 5 bases, with 11 bases between. In DNA, the CDR3 is TGTGCCAGCAGCTTAGACAGGGTCCGTGAGACCCAGTACTTC. Translation gives CASSLDRVRETQYF.